This T cell receptor beta chain was retrieved from a study of blood T cells in healthy people across ages. Then a second PCR, running roughly 6 to 11 cycles, was carried out with a sample-barcoded 5' primer and a J-beta primer mix. Each cDNA molecule was tagged by a template-switch adaptor that had 12 random nucleotides. All samples gave at least 3 million CDR3-containing paired-end reads. TCRdb recomputed calls from the 5' RACE reads with MiXCR, one row per CDR3 protein. This table has fewer than 900,000 distinct CDR3 sequences, 45% to 50% appearing once. Findings and limits, study-wide: Per million T cells, TCR beta diversity dropped about linearly as age rose.

The amount of total RNA extracted per sample was at least 5.5 micrograms. A remark on this clonotype: The antigen remains undetermined.

V lost 2 bases and J 2 bases, leaving 10 bases between the germline ends. The CDR3 is 13 residues long. Germline V CDR1 and CDR2: DFQATT, SNEGSKA (reference sequence). The chain couples TRBV20-1 to TRBJ2-7; D possibly corresponds to TRBD2 (7 bases). The receptor's source is a woman in her sixties in good health. The specimen was blood. The CDR3 region is CSARLGGAYEQYF. CDR3 bases: TGCAGTGCTAGACTAGGGGGGGCCTACGAGCAGTACTTC.